This is a list of T cell receptor beta chains from one sample in a study of T cell responses to AZD1222 COVID-19 vaccine. Sequencing was performed with immunoSEQ multiplex PCR; in TCRdb, only in-frame clones are kept and a portion is missing. The table lists roughly 120,000 clones, approximately 88% of them singletons, with about 6% in the top ten. Material: peripheral blood, obtained 28 days after the second AZD1222 dose. The receptors shown here come from an adult who received the AZD1222 COVID-19 vaccine. The CDR3 runs from the conserved cysteine through the conserved F or W. D genes are given only for firm matches. Rows give clone size only sometimes, using once, few, many, or a class for an expanded clone.

D: NA
size: NA
J: TRBJ1-3
V: TRBV12-3/TRBV12-4
CDR3: CASSRIVGNTIYF
DNA: TGTGCCAGCAGTCGCATCGTCGGAAACACCATATATTTT

D: NA
size: NA
J: TRBJ1-3
V: TRBV19
CDR3: CASSMEGVFGNTIYF
DNA: TGTGCCAGTAGTATGGAGGGCGTCTTTGGAAACACCATATATTTT

D: NA
size: NA
J: TRBJ1-5
V: TRBV2
CDR3: CASRELGGSNQPQHF
DNA: TGTGCCAGCAGGGAACTGGGGGGTAGCAATCAGCCCCAGCATTTT

D: NA
size: NA
J: TRBJ1-5
V: TRBV19
CDR3: CASSIFGQPQHF
DNA: TGTGCCAGTAGTATATTCGGTCAGCCCCAGCATTTT

D: NA
size: NA
J: TRBJ2-3
V: TRBV6-2/TRBV6-3
CDR3: CASSLGSSDTQYF
DNA: TGTGCCAGCAGTTTGGGGTCATCAGATACGCAGTATTTT

D: NA
size: NA
J: TRBJ1-3
V: TRBV18
CDR3: CASSPSVVSGNTIYF
DNA: TGTGCCAGCTCACCAAGCGTTGTCTCTGGAAACACCATATATTTT

D: NA
size: NA
J: TRBJ1-1
V: TRBV2
CDR3: CASRGQTEAFF
DNA: TGTGCCAGCAGAGGACAGACTGAAGCTTTCTTT

D: NA
size: NA
J: TRBJ2-7
V: TRBV4-2
CDR3: CASSQDRGSYEQYF
DNA: TGTGCCAGCAGCCAAGACAGGGGTTCCTACGAGCAGTACTTC

D: TRBD1
size: NA
J: TRBJ1-1
V: TRBV28
CDR3: CASSSGQGGTEAFF
DNA: TGTGCCAGCAGTTCCGGACAGGGAGGGACTGAAGCTTTCTTT

D: TRBD2
size: NA
J: TRBJ2-1
V: TRBV27
CDR3: CASSLLAGGQNEQFF
DNA: TGTGCCAGCAGTTTACTAGCGGGGGGGCAAAATGAGCAGTTCTTC

D: TRBD2
size: once
J: TRBJ2-1
V: TRBV27
CDR3: CASSFSGGAGYNEQFF
DNA: TGTGCCAGCAGTTTTAGCGGGGGGGCCGGATACAATGAGCAGTTCTTC

D: TRBD1
size: NA
J: TRBJ2-7
V: TRBV5-1
CDR3: CASSSTIGTGNYEQYF
DNA: TGCGCCAGCAGTTCTACTATCGGGACAGGGAACTACGAGCAGTACTTC

D: NA
size: NA
J: TRBJ2-1
V: TRBV19
CDR3: CASSGGGDYNEQFF
DNA: TGTGCCAGTAGTGGGGGGGGCGACTACAATGAGCAGTTCTTC

D: NA
size: once
J: TRBJ2-2
V: TRBV27
CDR3: CASSLLGVAGELFF
DNA: TGTGCCAGCAGTTTATTAGGGGTCGCCGGGGAGCTGTTTTTT

D: NA
size: NA
J: TRBJ1-2
V: TRBV7-9
CDR3: CASSLTTDPLGYTF
DNA: TGTGCCAGCAGCTTGACGACAGACCCTCTTGGCTACACCTTC

D: NA
size: NA
J: TRBJ1-3
V: TRBV11-2
CDR3: CASSLVSGNTIYF
DNA: TGTGCCAGCAGCTTAGTCTCTGGAAACACCATATATTTT

D: TRBD1
size: once
J: TRBJ1-2
V: TRBV7-2
CDR3: CASSSYQGAGNYGYTF
DNA: TGTGCCAGCAGCTCATACCAGGGGGCCGGTAACTATGGCTACACCTTC

D: TRBD1
size: NA
J: TRBJ1-1
V: TRBV29-1
CDR3: CSVEQGVGTEAFF
DNA: TGCAGCGTTGAACAGGGGGTGGGCACTGAAGCTTTCTTT

D: NA
size: NA
J: TRBJ2-2
V: TRBV7-3
CDR3: CASSLTWRGATGELFF
DNA: TGTGCCAGCAGCTTAACGTGGAGGGGTGCCACCGGGGAGCTGTTTTTT

D: NA
size: NA
J: TRBJ1-3
V: TRBV7-8
CDR3: CASSLGNTIYF
DNA: TGTGCCAGCAGCTTGGGGAACACCATATATTTT

D: NA
size: NA
J: TRBJ1-5
V: TRBV7-2
CDR3: CASSFREDQPQHF
DNA: TGTGCCAGCAGCTTCCGGGAGGATCAGCCCCAGCATTTT

D: NA
size: NA
J: TRBJ1-1
V: TRBV4-1
CDR3: CASSQDLTGTYGEAFF
DNA: TGCGCCAGCAGCCAAGATCTTACGGGGACATACGGTGAAGCTTTCTTT

D: NA
size: NA
J: TRBJ2-5
V: TRBV11-2
CDR3: CASSLPGLPETQYF
DNA: TGTGCCAGCAGCTTACCGGGACTCCCAGAGACCCAGTACTTC

D: NA
size: NA
J: TRBJ1-5
V: TRBV4-1
CDR3: CASSQDEWQIVQPQHF
DNA: TGCGCCAGCAGCCAAGATGAGTGGCAGATCGTCCAGCCCCAGCATTTT

D: TRBD1
size: once
J: TRBJ1-4
V: TRBV11-3
CDR3: CATENRDRGWTNEKLFF
DNA: TGTGCCACAGAAAACAGGGACAGGGGATGGACTAATGAAAAACTGTTTTTT

D: TRBD2
size: NA
J: TRBJ2-1
V: TRBV5-1
CDR3: CASSLASGDSGEQFF
DNA: TGCGCCAGCAGCTTAGCTAGCGGGGACTCGGGTGAGCAGTTCTTC

D: NA
size: NA
J: TRBJ2-5
V: TRBV7-3
CDR3: CASSPMVGETQYF
DNA: TGTGCCAGCAGCCCCATGGTAGGAGAGACCCAGTACTTC

D: TRBD1
size: once
J: TRBJ1-1
V: TRBV27
CDR3: CASSPSRDRDNTEAFF
DNA: TGTGCCAGCAGTCCGTCCCGGGACAGGGATAACACTGAAGCTTTCTTT

D: NA
size: few
J: TRBJ2-2
V: TRBV7-9
CDR3: CASSPWDGNTGELFF
DNA: TGTGCCAGCAGCCCGTGGGACGGTAACACCGGGGAGCTGTTTTTT

D: NA
size: NA
J: TRBJ1-2
V: TRBV29-1
CDR3: CSVVDISGGGYTF
DNA: TGCAGCGTTGTTGACATCTCCGGGGGTGGCTACACCTTC

D: NA
size: NA
J: TRBJ2-7
V: TRBV13
CDR3: CASSLGGLTSHYEQYF
DNA: TGTGCCAGCAGCCTCGGGGGACTCACCTCCCACTACGAGCAGTACTTC

D: TRBD2
size: NA
J: TRBJ2-3
V: TRBV10-3
CDR3: CAISMGLAGAGGTDTQYF
DNA: TGTGCCATCAGTATGGGACTAGCGGGGGCCGGGGGCACAGATACGCAGTATTTT

D: NA
size: NA
J: TRBJ2-7
V: TRBV6-6
CDR3: CASKGTETYEQYF
DNA: TGTGCCAGTAAGGGGACGGAAACCTACGAGCAGTACTTC

D: NA
size: NA
J: TRBJ1-1
V: TRBV10-3
CDR3: CAISSIQGSNTEAFF
DNA: TGTGCCATCAGTTCTATCCAGGGTTCGAACACTGAAGCTTTCTTT

D: NA
size: NA
J: TRBJ2-7
V: TRBV6-2/TRBV6-3
CDR3: CASSYSGGGFYEQYF
DNA: TGTGCCAGCAGTTACTCTGGGGGGGGCTTCTACGAGCAGTACTTC

D: NA
size: NA
J: TRBJ2-3
V: TRBV6-2/TRBV6-3
CDR3: CASSPGLSTDTQYF
DNA: TGTGCCAGCAGCCCTGGACTAAGCACAGATACGCAGTATTTT

D: NA
size: NA
J: TRBJ1-5
V: TRBV7-9
CDR3: CASSSGRQPQHF
DNA: TGTGCCAGCAGCTCAGGACGTCAGCCCCAGCATTTT

D: NA
size: NA
J: TRBJ2-3
V: TRBV5-4
CDR3: CASSLSGLTDTQYF
DNA: TGTGCCAGCAGCCTCAGCGGGTTAACAGATACGCAGTATTTT

D: TRBD1
size: NA
J: TRBJ2-1
V: TRBV5-4
CDR3: CASSLGGQGSYNEQFF
DNA: TGTGCCAGCAGCTTGGGGGGACAGGGCTCCTACAATGAGCAGTTCTTC

D: TRBD1
size: NA
J: TRBJ1-2
V: TRBV19
CDR3: CASRAQGIDGYTF
DNA: TGTGCCAGTAGGGCACAGGGGATTGATGGCTACACCTTC

D: TRBD2
size: NA
J: TRBJ2-3
V: TRBV4-2
CDR3: CASSQDTGAGGTDTQYF
DNA: TGTGCCAGCAGCCAAGATACGGGCGCGGGGGGCACAGATACGCAGTATTTT